The 18 T cell receptor beta chains below all came from one sample that was sequenced in a study of blood T cells in healthy people across ages. The use of a sample-barcoded 5' primer and a J-beta primer mix characterized a second PCR of about 6 to 12 cycles. TCRdb re-called the 5' RACE reads with MiXCR, one entry per CDR3 protein. The table lists around 900,000 distinct CDR3 sequences, roughly 47% of them singletons, with about 20% in the top ten. Sequenced material: blood. Every receptor here comes from a woman in her fifties or sixties in good health.

This clonotype showed up just a few times. The genes are TRBV7-2 and TRBJ1-2; D might be TRBD1 (6 bases). Trimming cost V 2 bases and J 7 bases, with 20 bases left between them. CDR3 size: 16 residues. Per the germline V gene, CDR1 is SGHTA and CDR2 is FQGNSA. CDR3 sequence reads: CASSLNSGGADSGYTF. DNA for the CDR3: TGTGCCAGCAGCTTAAACTCCGGGGGGGCCGACTCTGGCTACACCTTC.

The table lists this clonotype with a few counts. The genes are TRBV11-2 and TRBJ2-7, with 7 bases fitting TRBD1. The J segment lost 6 bases and the V segment lost 1 base, leaving 9 bases of the junction unmatched. CDR1 SGHAT and CDR2 FQNNGV come from the germline V gene. The CDR3 contains 15 residues. The chain's CDR3 is CASSLVAGTVREQYF. For the CDR3, the DNA is TGTGCCAGCAGCTTAGTCGCAGGGACAGTCCGCGAGCAGTACTTC.

As regards this clonotype: Germline and junction disagree at one end, which may indicate a read error. The chain uses TRBV20-1 and TRBJ1-1, with D perhaps TRBD1 (5 bases). The CDR3 totals 14 residues. The V gene's germline CDR1 is DFQATT and CDR2 SNEGSKA (reference sequence). CDR3 residues: CSTSWAGTNTEAFF. CDR3 in DNA: TGCAGTACTAGCTGGGCAGGGACTAACACTGAAGCTTTCTTT.

This clonotype was picked up a small number of times. V usage is TRBV20-1 and J usage is TRBJ2-4; TRBD1 agrees at 11 bases. The DNA end is more similar to TRBJ2-7, so the J call may be wrong. The germline V gene encodes CDR1 DFQATT and CDR2 SNEGSKA (reference sequence). CDR3 length: 14 amino acids. CDR3 residues: CSASGQGASYEQYF. In nucleotides, the CDR3 is TGCAGTGCCTCCGGACAGGGGGCATCGTACGAGCAGTACTTC.

The chain recombines TRBV4-1 with TRBJ2-1; 14 bases map to TRBD2. Trimming took 4 bases from V and 12 from J; bases not matched to a gene: 14. In germline, CDR1 is MGHRA, CDR2 YSYEKL. The CDR3 length is 17 residues. The CDR3 DNA reads as TGCGCCAGCAGCCGGGAGGGACTAGCGGGAGTCGAGGATGGGCAGTTCTTC. It encodes CASSREGLAGVEDGQFF.

This clonotype appeared a few times. V usage is TRBV12-3 or TRBV12-4 and J usage is TRBJ1-4; TRBD1 matches at 10 bases. Germline trimming cut 2 bases from V and 0 bases from J; bases unmatched to any gene: 3. The CDR3 is 17 residues long. This CDR3 is CASSLFGQGATNEKLFF. For the CDR3, the DNA is TGTGCCAGCAGTTTATTCGGACAGGGGGCAACTAATGAAAAACTGTTTTTT.

Note on this clonotype: At one boundary the junction diverges from the germline segment, which might be a read error. In DNA form, the CDR3 reads TGTGCCTGCAGTCCCGTAGGGGGCCCCTACAATGAGCAGTTCTTC. Its translation: CACSPVGGPYNEQFF. The chain has TRBV28 and TRBJ2-1, with 7 bases lining up with TRBD1. The CDR3 loop spans 15 amino acids. Germline values: CDR1 MDHEN, CDR2 SYDVKM.

This CDR3 reads CASSLGGSLYQETQYF. In nucleotides, the CDR3 is TGTGCCAGCAGTTTGGGGGGGAGTCTGTACCAAGAGACCCAGTACTTC. This chain connects TRBV28 to TRBJ2-5; 7 nucleotides line up with TRBD2. Germline-derived CDR1 and CDR2 are MDHEN and SYDVKM. The CDR3 covers 16 residues. Losses at the gene ends were 3 bases for V and 0 bases for J; bases not matched to a gene: 7.

The chain uses TRBV7-2 and TRBJ2-7; the match to TRBD2 covers 7 bases. V was clipped by 6 bases and J by 3 bases; unmatched bases: 11. This CDR3 is 15 amino acids long. Germline assignment: CDR1 SGHTA and CDR2 FQGNSA. CDR3 residues: CASSLRSSGNYEQYF. The CDR3 DNA follows: TGTGCCAGCAGTTTACGGTCTAGCGGAAACTACGAGCAGTACTTC.

The chain joins TRBV6-2 or TRBV6-3 to TRBJ2-5; no clear D. Matching the DNA end better, TRBJ2-7 makes the J call doubtful. This CDR3 has 15 residues. CDR1 and CDR2 from the germline V gene are MNHEY and SVGEGT. The CDR3 DNA reads TGTGCCAGCAGTTACTCAGCTCCAGTTGTCTACGAGCAGTACTTC. It translates to CASSYSAPVVYEQYF.

The genes are TRBV4-1 and TRBJ2-2; maybe TRBD1 (5 bases). CDR1 and CDR2 (germline): MGHRA, YSYEKL. CDR3 size: 14 residues. The V gene lost 3 bases and the J gene lost 7 bases, with 12 bases spanning the gap. The CDR3 is CASSQNQGGGELFF. The CDR3 nucleotides read TGCGCCAGCAGCCAGAACCAGGGTGGCGGGGAGCTGTTTTTT.

The chain combines TRBV27 with TRBJ2-1; 7 nucleotides line up with TRBD2. The trim removed 4 bases at V and 3 bases at J, leaving 9 bases unmatched. The germline V gene has CDR1 MNHEY and CDR2 SMNVEV (reference sequence). This CDR3 region has 16 residues. The CDR3 DNA reads as TGTGCCAGCAGTTCTCCCCCGGGGAGGGGCTACAATGAGCAGTTCTTC. Its protein product is CASSSPPGRGYNEQFF.

This clonotype was detected only a few times. The gene calls are TRBV6-5 and TRBJ2-6, with D possibly being TRBD2 (6 bases). Germline lookup yields CDR1 MNHEY and CDR2 SVGAGI. V lost 6 bases to trimming and J lost 0 bases, with 12 bases between them. This CDR3 has 16 residues. The CDR3 reads CASRPGAFSGANVLTF. CDR3 in DNA: TGTGCCAGCAGGCCGGGAGCTTTCTCTGGGGCCAACGTCCTGACTTTC.

There are a few counts of this clonotype. The V and J genes are TRBV15 and TRBJ2-5; TRBD2 might be the D (6 bases). The CDR3 has 14 amino acids. The germline CDR1 and CDR2 sequences are LNHNV and YYDKDF (reference sequence). The germline V and J ends were trimmed by 5 bases and 11 bases, with 21 bases remaining between them. The CDR3 loop is CATSGGYGGQEQYF. CDR3 sequence (DNA): TGTGCCACCAGCGGAGGTTACGGGGGTCAGGAGCAGTACTTC.

The V call is TRBV20-1, the J call TRBJ2-1; TRBD1 might be the D (6 bases). CDR1 and CDR2 from the germline V gene are DFQATT and SNEGSKA (reference sequence). This CDR3 is built from 11 residues. Trimming took off 5 bases at V and 10 bases at J, with 12 bases between the two ends. The CDR3 sequence: CSAGQGREQFF. The CDR3 nucleotides are TGCAGTGCTGGGCAGGGGAGAGAGCAGTTCTTC.

This chain links TRBV29-1 with TRBJ2-1; D call uncertain. Trimming took off 4 bases at V and 6 bases at J, with 10 bases between the two ends. CDR1 and CDR2 (germline): SQVTM, ANQGSEA. The CDR3 runs to 12 residues. The CDR3 protein is CSVVFGFNEQFF. DNA for the CDR3: TGCAGCGTTGTGTTCGGATTCAATGAGCAGTTCTTC.

In its sample, this clonotype was seen many times. This rearrangement joins TRBV5-8 to TRBJ2-3; 10 nucleotides match TRBD2. Germline V gene sequence: CDR1 SGHTS, CDR2 YDEGEE. V lost 4 bases, J lost 5 bases, and 10 bases stayed unmatched. The CDR3 covers 16 residues. In DNA, the CDR3 is TGTGCCAGCAGCATTAGCGGGAGGACGTTCGGAGATACGCAGTATTTT. It yields the protein CASSISGRTFGDTQYF.

This clonotype was observed many times. This sequence joins TRBV5-6 and TRBJ2-5, with 11 positions matching TRBD2. Germline CDR1 and CDR2: SGHDT and YYEEEE. V gave up 2 bases and J gave up 5 bases; unmatched junction bases: 5. CDR3 length equals 15 residues. The CDR3 spells CASSFQLAGDETQYF. The CDR3 bases are TGTGCCAGCAGCTTCCAACTAGCGGGAGATGAGACCCAGTACTTC.